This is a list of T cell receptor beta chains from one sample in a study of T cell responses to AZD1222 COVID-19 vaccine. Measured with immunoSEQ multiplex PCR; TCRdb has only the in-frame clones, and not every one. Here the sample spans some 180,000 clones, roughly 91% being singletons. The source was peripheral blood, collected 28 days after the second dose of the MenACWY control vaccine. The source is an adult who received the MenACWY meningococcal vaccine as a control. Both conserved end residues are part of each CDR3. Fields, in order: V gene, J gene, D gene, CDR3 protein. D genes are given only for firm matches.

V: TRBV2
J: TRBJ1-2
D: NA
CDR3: CASSEISGPGSGYTF

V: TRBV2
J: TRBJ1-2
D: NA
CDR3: CASRRGRAHGYTF

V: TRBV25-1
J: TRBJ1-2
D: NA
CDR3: CASSEYESTRGYTF

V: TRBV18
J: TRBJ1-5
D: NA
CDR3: CASSPGGNNQPQHF

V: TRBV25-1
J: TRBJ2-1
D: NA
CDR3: CASSSDSFSNEQFF

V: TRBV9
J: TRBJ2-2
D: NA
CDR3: CASRPGRVTGELFF

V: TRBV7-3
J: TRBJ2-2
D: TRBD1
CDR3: CASSLTGTGELFF

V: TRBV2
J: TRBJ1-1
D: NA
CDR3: CASSLGTEAFF

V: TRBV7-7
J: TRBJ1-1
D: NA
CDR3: CASSQDRNTEAFF

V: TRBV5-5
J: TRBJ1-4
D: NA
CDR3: CASSPDGSRDEKLFF

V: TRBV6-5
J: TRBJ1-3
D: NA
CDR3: CASSSTGNTIYF

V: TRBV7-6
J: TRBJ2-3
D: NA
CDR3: CASSLEGDTQYF

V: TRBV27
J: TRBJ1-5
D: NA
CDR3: CASSTNTKDGIRASNQPQHF

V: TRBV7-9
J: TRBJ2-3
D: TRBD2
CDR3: CASSLAASGGQSTQYF

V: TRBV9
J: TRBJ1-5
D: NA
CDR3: CASSLSGGAGQPQHF

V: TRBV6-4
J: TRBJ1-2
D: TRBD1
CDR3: CASRVGIRTGRLYGYTF

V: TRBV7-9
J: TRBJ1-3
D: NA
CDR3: CASSLFPWSGQGNTIYF

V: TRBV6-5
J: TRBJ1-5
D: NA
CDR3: CASGAYSNQPQHF

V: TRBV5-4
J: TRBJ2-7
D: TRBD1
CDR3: CASSSGQGLSYEQYF

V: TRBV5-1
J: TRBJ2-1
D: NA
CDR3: CASSVDPATEQFF

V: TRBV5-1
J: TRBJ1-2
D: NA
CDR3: CASSLNGGDYGYTF

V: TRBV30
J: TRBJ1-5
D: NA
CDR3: CAWSPRGLVGNQPQHF

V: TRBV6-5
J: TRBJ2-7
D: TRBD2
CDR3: CASSPGLAGGYEQYF

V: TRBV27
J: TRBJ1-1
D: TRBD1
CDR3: CASSLARGALGEAFF

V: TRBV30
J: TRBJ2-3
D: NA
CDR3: CAWSVAGETQYF

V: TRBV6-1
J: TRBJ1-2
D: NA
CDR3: CASSDRARVYGYTF

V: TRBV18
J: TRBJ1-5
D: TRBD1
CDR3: CASSLGQGDQPQHF

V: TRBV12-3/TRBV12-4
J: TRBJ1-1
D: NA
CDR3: CASSYHTEAFF

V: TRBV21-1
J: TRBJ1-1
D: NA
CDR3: CASSSDPGQGRMNTEAFF

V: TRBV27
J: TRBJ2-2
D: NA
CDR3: CASSPGNTGELFF